The entry below describes one TCR beta chain. In germline, CDR1 is SGHRS, CDR2 YFSETQ. V gave up 2 bases and J gave up 5 bases, with 7 bases separating them. This CDR3 contains 12 residues. This sample is part of a study of cytomegalovirus exposure and HLA in healthy donors. Some clones are missing from TCRdb's copy, which holds only in-frame ones; the method was immunoSEQ multiplex PCR. The profile shows 90,000 to 130,000 clones, more than 90% of them singletons. Input material: PBMCs. The rearrangement links TRBV5-1 to TRBJ2-5; no clear D. The sequence was collected from a young woman in good health and CMV-seronegative. For the CDR3, the DNA is TGCGCCAGCAGCTTCACTCCCGAGACCCAGTACTTC. As protein: CASSFTPETQYF.